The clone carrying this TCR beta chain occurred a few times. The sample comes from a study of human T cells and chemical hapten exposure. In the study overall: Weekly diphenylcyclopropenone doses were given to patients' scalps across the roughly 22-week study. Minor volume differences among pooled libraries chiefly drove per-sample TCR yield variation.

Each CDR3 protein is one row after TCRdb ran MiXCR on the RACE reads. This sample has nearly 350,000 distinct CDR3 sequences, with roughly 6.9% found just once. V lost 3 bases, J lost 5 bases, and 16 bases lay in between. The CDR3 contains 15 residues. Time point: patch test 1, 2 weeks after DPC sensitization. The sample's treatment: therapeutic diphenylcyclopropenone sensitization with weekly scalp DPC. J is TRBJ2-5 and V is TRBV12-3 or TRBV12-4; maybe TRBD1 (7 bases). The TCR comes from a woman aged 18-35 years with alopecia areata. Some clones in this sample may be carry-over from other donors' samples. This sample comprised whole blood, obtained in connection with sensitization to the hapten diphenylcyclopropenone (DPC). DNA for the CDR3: TGTGCCAGCAGTTTGACAGGGAAGGCGGGGGAGACCCAGTACTTC. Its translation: CASSLTGKAGETQYF.